This is a list of T cell receptor beta chains from one sample in a study of shared clonotypes between healthy human individuals. Here immunoSEQ multiplex PCR was the method, and the copy in TCRdb shows in-frame clones only, minus some. The sample yields about 2.1 million clones, 90% to 95% seen once. Specimen: naive CD8+ T cells from PBMCs. The receptors originated from a man between 18 and 35 years old in good health. Some clones in this sample may be carry-over from other donors' samples. The CDR3 runs from the conserved cysteine through the conserved F or W. D genes are given only for firm matches. The listing skips clone size in some rows; elsewhere it reads once, few, many or a size class.

j_call | clone_size | v_call | d_call | cdr3_aa | cdr3_nt
TRBJ2-2 | . | TRBV18 | . | CASSPPGNTGELFF | TGTGCCAGCTCACCACCGGGGAACACCGGGGAGCTGTTTTTT
TRBJ2-1 | . | TRBV29-1 | . | CSESVGPSAGEQFF | TGCAGCGAATCGGTGGGTCCAAGCGCCGGTGAGCAGTTCTTC
TRBJ1-4 | . | TRBV9 | . | CASSVSGGDEKLFF | TGTGCCAGCAGCGTCTCTGGGGGTGATGAAAAACTGTTTTTT
TRBJ2-1 | once | TRBV7-8 | TRBD2 | CASSLVLAGLSWFF | TGTGCCAGCAGCTTAGTACTAGCGGGCCTCTCATGGTTCTTC
TRBJ2-7 | . | TRBV2 | TRBD2 | CATHGTTSYEQYF | TGTGCCACCCACGGGACTACCTCCTACGAGCAGTACTTC
TRBJ2-3 | . | TRBV29-1 | TRBD2 | CSVLGLAGVYADTQYF | TGCAGCGTCCTAGGACTAGCGGGAGTTTATGCAGATACGCAGTATTTT
TRBJ1-2 | . | TRBV6-5 | . | CASSSGLASNYGYTF | TGTGCCAGCAGTTCGGGATTAGCTTCTAACTATGGCTACACCTTC
TRBJ2-1 | . | TRBV19 | TRBD2 | CASSMGLAGAPPYNEQFF | TGTGCCAGTAGTATGGGACTAGCGGGAGCCCCCCCCTACAATGAGCAGTTCTTC
TRBJ1-1 | . | TRBV7-8 | TRBD1 | CASSPWDRTREAFF | TGTGCCAGCAGCCCATGGGACAGGACCCGTGAAGCTTTCTTT
TRBJ2-6 | . | TRBV6-1 | . | CASTTLPSGANVLTF | TGTGCCAGCACGACCTTGCCCTCTGGGGCCAACGTCCTGACTTTC
TRBJ2-1 | . | TRBV9 | TRBD2 | CASSDGGASYNEQFF | TGTGCCAGCAGCGACGGGGGGGCTTCCTACAATGAGCAGTTCTTC
TRBJ1-1 | . | TRBV28 | TRBD1 | CASSLNRGPAEAFF | TGTGCCAGCAGTTTAAACAGGGGGCCGGCTGAAGCTTTCTTT
TRBJ1-3 | . | TRBV7-9 | . | CASSWAAGNTIYF | TGTGCCAGCAGCTGGGCAGCTGGAAACACCATATATTTT
TRBJ2-7 | . | TRBV27 | . | CASTRAGTYEQYF | TGTGCCAGCACTCGGGCCGGGACCTACGAGCAGTACTTC
TRBJ2-7 | . | TRBV5-1 | . | CASSPWTRYEQYF | TGCGCCAGCAGCCCATGGACCCGCTACGAGCAGTACTTC
TRBJ2-5 | . | TRBV27 | . | CASSHVQETQYF | TGTGCCAGCAGTCACGTCCAAGAGACCCAGTACTTC
TRBJ1-2 | . | TRBV4-1 | . | CASSQGTDGYTF | TGCGCCAGCAGCCAAGGGACCGATGGCTACACCTTC
TRBJ2-1 | . | TRBV6-6 | . | CAYSESSYNEQFF | TGTGCCTACTCCGAAAGCTCCTACAATGAGCAGTTCTTC
TRBJ2-1 | . | TRBV29-1 | TRBD2 | CSVENAGGRWQFF | TGCAGCGTTGAAAATGCGGGAGGGCGGTGGCAGTTCTTC
TRBJ2-5 | . | TRBV28 | . | CASSESNRAHPQYF | TGTGCCAGCAGTGAATCTAACCGGGCCCATCCCCAGTACTTC
TRBJ2-1 | . | TRBV27 | TRBD2 | CASSSKIGTSNHEQFF | TGTGCCAGCAGTTCGAAAATCGGGACTAGTAACCATGAGCAGTTCTTC
TRBJ2-7 | . | TRBV11-1 | . | CASSLAGSSYEQYF | TGTGCCAGCAGCTTGGCAGGGAGCTCCTACGAGCAGTACTTC
TRBJ2-1 | . | TRBV4-3 | TRBD2 | CASSPSLAGHYNEQFF | TGCGCCAGCAGCCCTTCCTTAGCGGGCCATTACAATGAGCAGTTCTTC
TRBJ2-4 | . | TRBV28 | . | CASSLWAGVNKNIQYF | TGTGCCAGCAGTCTATGGGCGGGTGTCAACAAAAACATTCAGTACTTC
TRBJ2-7 | once | TRBV28 | TRBD1 | CASSAGTGRFYEQYF | TGTGCCAGCAGTGCGGGGACAGGTAGGTTCTACGAGCAGTACTTC
TRBJ2-7 | . | TRBV28 | TRBD2 | CASSWGLSNYEQYF | TGTGCCAGCAGTTGGGGACTATCTAACTACGAGCAGTACTTC
TRBJ2-2 | . | TRBV9 | TRBD1 | CAGGQGAAGELFF | TGTGCCGGGGGACAGGGGGCCGCCGGGGAGCTGTTTTTT
TRBJ2-5 | . | TRBV28 | TRBD2 | CASSSRLAGGAETQYF | TGTGCCAGCAGTTCAAGACTAGCGGGAGGTGCAGAGACCCAGTACTTC
TRBJ2-1 | . | TRBV6-1 | . | CASSELRGAEDEQFF | TGTGCCAGCAGTGAACTTCGGGGGGCTGAAGATGAGCAGTTCTTC
TRBJ2-7 | . | TRBV29-1 | . | CSVELVLAGSSYEQYF | TGCAGCGTTGAATTAGTGTTGGCAGGGAGCTCCTACGAGCAGTACTTC
TRBJ2-1 | . | TRBV29-1 | . | CSVVDGHNEQFF | TGCAGCGTTGTCGACGGGCACAATGAGCAGTTCTTC
TRBJ1-5 | . | TRBV5-6 | TRBD1 | CASSYGTGGNQPQHF | TGTGCCAGCAGCTACGGGACAGGGGGCAATCAGCCCCAGCATTTT
TRBJ1-1 | . | TRBV4-1 | . | CASSQIQGTEAFF | TGCGCCAGCAGCCAAATACAGGGTACTGAAGCTTTCTTT
TRBJ2-6 | . | TRBV27 | . | CASSLRYSGANVLTF | TGTGCCAGCAGTTTAAGGTACTCTGGGGCCAACGTCCTGACTTTC
TRBJ1-4 | few | TRBV6-1 | TRBD1 | CASSPDRGPSEKLFF | TGTGCCAGCAGCCCAGACAGGGGTCCCTCTGAAAAACTGTTTTTT